This T cell receptor beta chain originates from a study of spatial heterogeneity in lung cancer. Time point reported: sample taken at primary tumor resection. In each case, whole RNA from tumor, nontumor lung or frozen PBMC was sequenced unsorted. The donors comprised about 69 untreated early-stage non-small cell lung cancer patients. TCRdb called the 5' RACE reads again in MiXCR, with one record for every CDR3 protein. The data show tens of thousands of distinct CDR3 sequences, about 13% seen once. A few counts support this clonotype. This CDR3 spans 13 amino acids. Germline lookup yields CDR1 SGHRS and CDR2 YFSETQ. The V end was cut by 7 bases, the J end by 1 base, with 12 bases between.

This TCR derives from a male donor with early-stage non-small cell lung cancer. Sequenced material: PBMCs, taken at surgery. The chain combines TRBV5-1 with TRBJ2-7; D is possibly TRBD2 (5 bases). The CDR3 coding sequence is TGCGCCAGCTCTGGACTTTCTTCCTACGAGCAGTACTTC. Encoded protein: CASSGLSSYEQYF.